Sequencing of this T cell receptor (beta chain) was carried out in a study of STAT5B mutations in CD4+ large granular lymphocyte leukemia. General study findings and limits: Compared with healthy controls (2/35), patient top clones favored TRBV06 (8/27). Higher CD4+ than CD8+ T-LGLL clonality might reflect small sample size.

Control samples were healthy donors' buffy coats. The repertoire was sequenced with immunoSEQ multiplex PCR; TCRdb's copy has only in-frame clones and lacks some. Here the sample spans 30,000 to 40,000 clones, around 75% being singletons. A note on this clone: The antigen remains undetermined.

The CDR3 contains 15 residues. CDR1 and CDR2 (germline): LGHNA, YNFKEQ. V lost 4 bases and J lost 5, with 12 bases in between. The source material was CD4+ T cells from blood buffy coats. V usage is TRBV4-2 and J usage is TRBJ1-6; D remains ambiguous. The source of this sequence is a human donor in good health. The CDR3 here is CASSLGFTDNSPLHF. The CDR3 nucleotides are TGTGCCAGCAGCCTCGGATTTACCGATAATTCACCCCTCCACTTT.